Following are 22 T cell receptor beta chains from one sample sequenced in a study of blood T cell repertoires in COVID-19. Generated by immunoSEQ multiplex PCR, the TCRdb table keeps only in-frame clones and is missing some. The data contain around 180,000 clones, more than 70% of them singletons. What was sequenced was peripheral blood. The receptors stem from an elderly woman with active or convalescent COVID-19.

This clone was recorded many times. This chain uses TRBV30 with TRBJ1-1; D unclear. V gave up 6 bases and J gave up 2 bases, with 13 bases separating them. Germline V CDR1 and CDR2: GTSNPN, SVGIG (reference sequence). This CDR3 region has 13 residues. The CDR3 spells CACLPWSNTEAFF. In nucleotides, the CDR3 is TGTGCCTGCCTTCCTTGGAGCAACACTGAAGCTTTCTTT.

The V gene is TRBV2, the J gene TRBJ2-7, with 13 positions matching TRBD2. This CDR3 region has 15 residues. Unmatched junction bases numbered 4, after V lost 4 bases and J lost 4 bases. Germline CDR1 SNHLY, CDR2 FYNNEI. The CDR3 here is CASSVGLAGFYEQYF. For the CDR3, the DNA is TGTGCCAGCAGTGTGGGACTAGCGGGATTTTACGAGCAGTACTTC.

The rearrangement uses TRBV5-1 and TRBJ1-2; D may be TRBD1 (5 bases). CDR1 SGHRS and CDR2 YFSETQ come from the germline V gene. This CDR3 comprises 14 residues. The ends were cut back, 0 bases at V and 5 bases at J, with 11 bases in the middle. CDR3 sequence reads: CASSLAQGGYGYTF. The CDR3 DNA reads as TGCGCCAGCAGCTTGGCCCAGGGTGGGTATGGCTACACCTTC. Full variable domain (outside the CDR3, taken from reference TRBV5-1 and TRBJ1-2): KAGVTQTPRYLIKTRGQQVTLSCSPISGHRSVSWYQQTPGQGLQFLFEYFSETQRNKGNFPGRFSGRQFSNSRSEMNVSTLELGDSALYLCASSLAQGGYGYTFGSGTRLTVV.

The CDR3 nucleotides are TGTGCCAGCATTGGGACAGTACTCACTGAAGCTTTCTTT. It specifies CASIGTVLTEAFF. The gene calls are TRBV2 and TRBJ1-1, with 7 bases aligning to TRBD1. From germline, CDR1 is SNHLY and CDR2 FYNNEI. This CDR3 is 13 amino acids long. The J segment lost 4 bases and the V segment lost 7 bases, leaving 6 bases of the junction unmatched.

The chain combines TRBV7-2 with TRBJ2-7; D perhaps matches TRBD2 (6 bases). V dropped 2 bases and J dropped 3 bases, with 17 bases sitting between them. Germline loops: CDR1 SGHTA, CDR2 FQGNSA. The CDR3 has 16 amino acids. DNA of the CDR3: TGTGCCAGCAGCTTATTATCCGGGGGAAGGGGCTACGAGCAGTACTTC. This encodes CASSLLSGGRGYEQYF. Full variable domain (missing parts from reference TRBV7-2 and TRBJ2-7): GAGVSQSPSNKVTEKGKDVELRCDPISGHTALYWYRQSLGQGLEFLIYFQGNSAPDKSGLPSDRFSAERTGGSVSTLTIQRTQQEDSAVYLCASSLLSGGRGYEQYFGPGTRLTVT.

This sequence joins TRBV5-4 and TRBJ2-7; TRBD1 matches 8 bases. V gave up 0 bases and J gave up 4 bases; unmatched junction bases: 9. CDR1 and CDR2 (germline): SGHNT, YYREEE (reference sequence). This CDR3 has 16 residues. DNA of the CDR3: TGTGCCAGCAGCTTGGAACTTGTCGGGACAGGATACGAGCAGTACTTC. It is translated as CASSLELVGTGYEQYF. The full variable domain, with the rest looked up from reference TRBV5-4 and TRBJ2-7, is ETGVTQSPTHLIKTRGQQVTLRCSSQSGHNTVSWYQQALGQGPQFIFQYYREEENGRGNFPPRFSGLQFPNYSSELNVNALELDDSALYLCASSLELVGTGYEQYFGPGTRLTVT.

The chain is built from TRBV20-1 and TRBJ2-7; D is uncertain. From germline, CDR1 is DFQATT and CDR2 SNEGSKA (reference sequence). The CDR3 has 11 amino acids. V was pared by 6 bases and J by 3 bases, with 9 bases between. CDR3 amino acids: CSAPGGYEQYF. The CDR3 nucleotides are TGCAGTGCCCCCGGTGGCTACGAGCAGTACTTC.

This clone has only a few counts. The rearrangement uses TRBV13 and TRBJ2-2; 10 bases match TRBD2. Trimming removed 1 base from V and 0 bases from J; junction bases left unmatched: 2. Germline CDR1 reads PRHDT; CDR2 reads FYEKMQ (reference sequence). The CDR3 length is 17 residues. CDR3 sequence reads: CASSLASGRSNTGELFF. The CDR3 bases are TGTGCCAGCAGCTTAGCTAGCGGGAGATCGAACACCGGGGAGCTGTTTTTT.

This clone was seen just once. The chain couples TRBV5-1 to TRBJ1-1; D gene uncertain. Trimming shortened V by 0 bases and J by 5 bases, and 11 bases separated the two germline ends. This CDR3 is 14 amino acids long. Germline V gives CDR1 SGHRS, CDR2 YFSETQ. CDR3 sequence (DNA): TGCGCCAGCAGCTTGGAGCGCCACAAAACTGAAGCTTTCTTT. It yields the protein CASSLERHKTEAFF.

The V call is TRBV19, the J call TRBJ2-3; 11 positions agree with TRBD2. Germline CDR1 is LNHDA and CDR2 is SQIVND (reference sequence). CDR3 length equals 16 residues. Unmatched junction bases numbered 10, after V lost 6 bases and J lost 5 bases. In DNA form, the CDR3 reads TGTGCCAGTAGGAGTGGTGCTAGCGGGAGGAGAGATACGCAGTATTTT. The encoded protein is CASRSGASGRRDTQYF.

The CDR3 loop reads CASSPQWGDEQYF. The CDR3 DNA follows: TGTGCCAGCAGCCCCCAGTGGGGAGACGAGCAGTACTTC. The chain couples TRBV9 to TRBJ2-7; tentatively, D is TRBD2 (5 bases). The CDR3 consists of 13 residues. V was cut by 4 bases and J by 5 bases, with 13 bases left in between. Germline CDR1 SGDLS, CDR2 YYNGEE.

This clone came up once. The chain is built from TRBV11-2 and TRBJ1-1; D might be TRBD1 (5 bases). Between the trimmed V and J ends, which lost 10 bases and 0 bases, there was a span of 18 bases. The CDR3 contains 15 residues. Germline CDR1 is SGHAT and CDR2 is FQNNGV. CDR3 sequence: CATKRWGTLNTEAFF. CDR3 DNA: TGTGCCACCAAGAGGTGGGGCACCCTGAACACTGAAGCTTTCTTT.

CDR3 bases: TGTGCCAGCAGTTTATCTCGAGTGGGACAAAAGGCGCACCAGTACTTC. Translation: CASSLSRVGQKAHQYF. V and J are TRBV27 and TRBJ2-5; D perhaps matches TRBD1 (6 bases). V lost 0 bases and J 10 bases, leaving 21 bases between the germline ends. Germline loops: CDR1 MNHEY, CDR2 SMNVEV (reference sequence). The CDR3 totals 16 residues.

V and J are TRBV4-2 and TRBJ2-1; a possible D gene is TRBD2 (5 bases). The CDR3 consists of 17 residues. The germline V and J ends were trimmed by 1 base and 8 bases, with 21 bases remaining between them. Germline V CDR1 and CDR2: LGHNA, YNFKEQ. The CDR3 spells CASSQAVLARDRDEQFF. The CDR3 coding sequence is TGTGCCAGCAGCCAAGCCGTTCTGGCCCGGGATAGGGATGAGCAGTTCTTC.

The chain recombines TRBV7-9 with TRBJ2-1; the match to TRBD2 covers 7 bases. V was clipped by 3 bases and J by 0 bases; unmatched bases: 5. The germline V gene has CDR1 SEHNR and CDR2 FQNEAQ (reference sequence). The CDR3 contains 16 residues. The chain's CDR3 is CASSFDSGGSYNEQFF. In DNA, the CDR3 is TGTGCCAGCAGCTTCGATTCGGGAGGCTCCTACAATGAGCAGTTCTTC.

The chain joins TRBV9 to TRBJ2-1; D remains ambiguous. Germline V gene sequence: CDR1 SGDLS, CDR2 YYNGEE. Trimming shortened V by 2 bases and J by 8 bases, and 11 bases separated the two germline ends. CDR3 size: 13 residues. The CDR3 is CASSVSTQDEQFF. CDR3 nucleotides: TGTGCCAGCAGCGTGTCCACCCAGGATGAGCAGTTCTTC.

This chain connects TRBV2 to TRBJ2-2, with a tentative D call TRBD2 (5 bases). The ends were cut back, 6 bases at V and 4 bases at J, with 15 bases in the middle. The CDR3 loop spans 15 amino acids. The germline V gene encodes CDR1 SNHLY and CDR2 FYNNEI. The CDR3: CASSRGGWGTGELFF. CDR3 sequence (DNA): TGTGCCAGCAGCCGAGGCGGGTGGGGCACCGGGGAGCTGTTTTTT.

The count of this clone is one. V gene TRBV19 combines with J gene TRBJ2-7, with 7 bases identical to TRBD2. V lost 5 bases, J lost 3 bases, and 4 bases stayed unmatched. Germline CDR1 LNHDA, CDR2 SQIVND (reference sequence). The CDR3 has 13 residues. CDR3 in amino acids: CASSGRAGYEQYF. CDR3 sequence (DNA): TGTGCCAGTAGTGGGAGGGCTGGCTACGAGCAGTACTTC. Based on the CDR3 plus reference TRBV19 and TRBJ2-7, the full variable domain is DGGITQSPKYLFRKEGQNVTLSCEQNLNHDAMYWYRQDPGQGLRLIYYSQIVNDFQKGDIAEGYSVSREKKESFPLTVTSAQKNPTAFYLCASSGRAGYEQYFGPGTRLTVT.

This clone occurred once. The chain recombines TRBV28 with TRBJ2-1; TRBD1 matches at 7 bases. This CDR3 comprises 15 residues. V gave up 3 bases and J gave up 4 bases; unmatched junction bases: 6. In germline, CDR1 is MDHEN, CDR2 SYDVKM. The chain's CDR3 is CASSFRAGGYNEQFF. The CDR3 region has the DNA TGTGCCAGCAGTTTTAGGGCAGGGGGATACAATGAGCAGTTCTTC. Filled out from reference TRBV28 and TRBJ2-1, the complete variable domain reads DVKVTQSSRYLVKRTGEKVFLECVQDMDHENMFWYRQDPGLGLRLIYFSYDVKMKEKGDIPEGYSVSREKKERFSLILESASTNQTSMYLCASSFRAGGYNEQFFGPGTRLTVL.

The CDR3 coding sequence is TGTGCCAGCTTTAGCGGGATGAGCTCCTACGAGCAGTACTTC. Translation gives CASFSGMSSYEQYF. The genes are TRBV28 and TRBJ2-7, with 8 nucleotides matching TRBD2. The CDR3 loop spans 14 amino acids. The junction had 6 bases not matched to a gene; V was cut back by 8 bases and J by 0 bases. Germline CDR1 reads MDHEN; CDR2 reads SYDVKM.

The chain uses TRBV7-9 and TRBJ1-2, with 8 positions matching TRBD1. This CDR3 spans 15 amino acids. Per the germline V gene, CDR1 is SEHNR and CDR2 is FQNEAQ (reference sequence). V gave up 5 bases and J gave up 4 bases; unmatched junction bases: 9. CDR3 DNA: TGTGCCAGCAGCGCCGGACAGGGATCGGGCTATGGCTACACCTTC. Its translation: CASSAGQGSGYGYTF.

This chain links TRBV6-5 with TRBJ2-7; TRBD2 matches 8 bases. V was clipped by 6 bases and J by 3 bases; unmatched bases: 7. This CDR3 has 14 residues. Per the germline V gene, CDR1 is MNHEY and CDR2 is SVGAGI. The CDR3 here is CASRTGTRDYEQYF. In nucleotides, the CDR3 is TGTGCCAGCAGGACCGGGACTAGGGACTACGAGCAGTACTTC.